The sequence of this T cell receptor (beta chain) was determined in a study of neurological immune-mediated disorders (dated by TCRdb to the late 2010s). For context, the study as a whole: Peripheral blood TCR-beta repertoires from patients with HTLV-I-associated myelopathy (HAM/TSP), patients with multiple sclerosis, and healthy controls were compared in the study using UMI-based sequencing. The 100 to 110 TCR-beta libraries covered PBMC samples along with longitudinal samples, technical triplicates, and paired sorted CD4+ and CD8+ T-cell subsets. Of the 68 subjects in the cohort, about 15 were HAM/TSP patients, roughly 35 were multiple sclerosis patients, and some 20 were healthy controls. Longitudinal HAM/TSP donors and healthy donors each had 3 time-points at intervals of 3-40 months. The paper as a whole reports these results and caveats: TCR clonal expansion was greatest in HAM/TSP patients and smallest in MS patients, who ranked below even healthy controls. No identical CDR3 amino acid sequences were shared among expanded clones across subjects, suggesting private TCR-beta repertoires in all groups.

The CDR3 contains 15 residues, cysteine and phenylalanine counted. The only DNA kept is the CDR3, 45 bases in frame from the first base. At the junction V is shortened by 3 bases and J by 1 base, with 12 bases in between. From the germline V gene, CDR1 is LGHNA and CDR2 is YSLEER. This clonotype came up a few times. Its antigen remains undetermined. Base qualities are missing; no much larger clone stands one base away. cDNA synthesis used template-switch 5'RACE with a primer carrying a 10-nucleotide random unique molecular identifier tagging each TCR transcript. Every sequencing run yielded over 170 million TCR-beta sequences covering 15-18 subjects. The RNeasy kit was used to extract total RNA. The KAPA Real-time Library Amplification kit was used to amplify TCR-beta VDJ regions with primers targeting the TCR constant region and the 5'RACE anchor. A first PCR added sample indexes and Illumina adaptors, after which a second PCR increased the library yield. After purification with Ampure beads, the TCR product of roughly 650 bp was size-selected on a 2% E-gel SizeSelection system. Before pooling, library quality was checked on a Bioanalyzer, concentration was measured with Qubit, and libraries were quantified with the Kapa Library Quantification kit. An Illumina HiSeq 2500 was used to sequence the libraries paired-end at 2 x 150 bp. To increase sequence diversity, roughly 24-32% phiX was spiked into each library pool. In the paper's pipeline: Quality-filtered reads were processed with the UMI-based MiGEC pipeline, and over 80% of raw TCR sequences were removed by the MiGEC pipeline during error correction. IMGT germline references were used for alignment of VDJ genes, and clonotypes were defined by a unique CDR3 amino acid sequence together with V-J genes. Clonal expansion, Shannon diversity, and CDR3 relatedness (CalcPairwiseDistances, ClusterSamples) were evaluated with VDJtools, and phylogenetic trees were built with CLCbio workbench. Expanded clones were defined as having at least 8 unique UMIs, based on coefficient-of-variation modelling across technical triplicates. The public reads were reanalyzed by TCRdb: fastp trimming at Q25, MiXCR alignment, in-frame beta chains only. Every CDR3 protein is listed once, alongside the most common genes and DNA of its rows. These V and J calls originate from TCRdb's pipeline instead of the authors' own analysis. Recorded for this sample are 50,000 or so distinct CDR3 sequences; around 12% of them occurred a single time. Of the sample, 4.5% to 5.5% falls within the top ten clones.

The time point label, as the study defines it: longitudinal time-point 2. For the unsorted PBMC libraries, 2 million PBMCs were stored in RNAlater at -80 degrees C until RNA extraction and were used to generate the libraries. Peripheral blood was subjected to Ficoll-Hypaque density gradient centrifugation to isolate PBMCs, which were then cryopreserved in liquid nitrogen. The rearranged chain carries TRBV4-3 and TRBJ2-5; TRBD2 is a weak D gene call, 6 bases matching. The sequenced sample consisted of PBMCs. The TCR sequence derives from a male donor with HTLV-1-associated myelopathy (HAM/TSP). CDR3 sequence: CASSQNTGGQETQYF. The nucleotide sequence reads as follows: TGCGCCAGCAGCCAGAACACCGGGGGCCAAGAGACCCAGTACTTC.